These 20 T cell receptor beta chains were sequenced from one sample in a study of beta chain features in type 1 diabetes. The sequenced template was cDNA made from the entire isolated RNA. The protocol was immunoSEQ multiplex PCR, while the TCRdb copy is restricted to in-frame clones and leaves out a portion. The sample includes a few hundred thousand clones, 11% of them seen just once. Sequenced: central memory CD4+ T cells from blood. These receptors originate from a man between 18 and 29 years old in good health.

This chain uses TRBV6-5 with TRBJ1-5; D is unclear. The germline V gene encodes CDR1 MNHEY and CDR2 SVGAGI. CDR3 length equals 12 residues. Trimming removed 10 bases from V and 5 bases from J, with 12 bases in between. DNA for the CDR3: TGTGCCATCCAGGACGGGGATCAGCCCCAGCATTTT. It codes for CAIQDGDQPQHF.

This chain joins TRBV5-4 and TRBJ2-5; tentatively, D is TRBD1 or TRBD2 (5 bases each). The CDR3 totals 14 residues. The V end lost 2 bases, the J end lost 7 bases, and 15 bases lay between the germline ends. Germline CDR1 and CDR2: SGHNT and YYREEE (reference sequence). CDR3 DNA sequence: TGTGCCAGCAGCTTAGTCTGGGACCCACGGACCCAGTACTTC. It encodes CASSLVWDPRTQYF.

V and J are TRBV7-6 and TRBJ2-2; no clear D gene. The CDR3 extends over 13 amino acids. With 1 base removed from V and 4 bases from J, the gap between germline ends came to 4 bases. Germline V lookup: CDR1 SGHVS, CDR2 FNYEAQ. CDR3: CASSLELTGELFF. CDR3 nucleotide sequence: TGTGCCAGCAGCTTAGAACTCACCGGGGAGCTGTTTTTT.

This chain links TRBV28 with TRBJ2-7; 7 nucleotides line up with TRBD1. The length of the CDR3 is 12 residues. With V trimmed by 1 base and J by 13 bases, 7 bases remained unmatched. CDR1 and CDR2 from the germline V gene are MDHEN and SYDVKM. The CDR3 DNA sequence: TGTGCCAGCAGTTTATATGACAGGGTAAATTACTTC. Its protein is CASSLYDRVNYF.

Concerning this clone itself: This may be a read error, as it is one base from a much larger clone. Other DNA sequences in the same sample also yield this CDR3. V and J are TRBV30 and TRBJ2-3; D perhaps matches TRBD2 (6 bases). The V end was cut by 7 bases, the J end by 4 bases, with 18 bases between. Germline CDR1 is GTSNPN and CDR2 is SVGIG (reference sequence). The length of the CDR3 is 14 residues. Written as DNA, the CDR3 is TGTGCCTCCACTGTAGGGCTAGCGTCAGATACGCAGTATTTT. This gives the protein CASTVGLASDTQYF.

This clone was seen at least ten times. The sample contains more than one DNA sequence encoding this CDR3. V usage is TRBV6-1 and J usage is TRBJ1-1; weak D call: TRBD1 (5 bases). Trimming removed 3 bases at V and 4 bases at J, with 9 bases between. The CDR3 has 13 amino acids. Germline CDR1 and CDR2: MNHNS and SASEGT. CDR3 nucleotide sequence: TGTGCCAGCAGTGATCAGGGAGTCACTGAAGCTTTCTTT. As protein: CASSDQGVTEAFF.

This clone occurred a few times. This likely traces to a read error, being one base from a far larger clone. The V call is TRBV9, the J call TRBJ2-1; 8 bases are shared with TRBD2. CDR3 length: 17 amino acids. The V gene's germline CDR1 is SGDLS and CDR2 YYNGEE. Written as DNA, the CDR3 is TGTGCCATCAGCCTTCGTAGCGGGGCCAGCTCCTACAATGAGCAGTTCTTC. It codes for CAISLRSGASSYNEQFF.

The chain combines TRBV30 with TRBJ1-4; tentative D call: TRBD1 (5 bases). The V gene lost 4 bases and the J gene lost 5 bases, with 11 bases spanning the gap. This CDR3 has 13 residues. The germline V gene encodes CDR1 GTSNPN and CDR2 SVGIG (reference sequence). Here the CDR3 DNA reads TGTGCCTGGACCCGACAGATAAATGAAAAACTGTTTTTT. Protein sequence: CAWTRQINEKLFF.

The table lists this clone with many counts. Other DNA sequences in this specimen translate into the identical CDR3. V gene TRBV7-2 combines with J gene TRBJ2-1, with D unclear. With 5 bases removed from V and 4 bases from J, the gap between germline ends came to 12 bases. There are 14 residues in the CDR3. The germline CDR1 and CDR2 sequences are SGHTA and FQGNSA. The CDR3 DNA reads TGTGCCAGCAGCCCGCATAGAGGATACAATGAGCAGTTCTTC. Protein: CASSPHRGYNEQFF.

CDR3 amino acids: CASQLRQGGIGYTF. In DNA form, the CDR3 reads TGTGCCAGCCAACTTCGACAGGGGGGAATCGGCTACACCTTC. The chain recombines TRBV6-5 with TRBJ1-2; 9 nucleotides agree with TRBD1. The CDR3 contains 14 residues. V dropped 8 bases and J dropped 8; count of bases not matched to a gene: 12. Germline V CDR1 and CDR2: MNHEY, SVGAGI.

There are a few counts of this clone. The V call is TRBV10-3, the J call TRBJ2-1; 10 bases map to TRBD2. The CDR3 is 15 residues long. J lost 2 bases, V lost 6 bases, and 4 bases had no gene match. Looked up from germline, CDR1 is ENHRY and CDR2 is SYGVKD. The CDR3: CAIRNLAGAYNEQFF. As DNA, the CDR3 is TGTGCCATCAGAAACCTAGCGGGGGCCTACAATGAGCAGTTCTTC.

The chain joins TRBV6-5 to TRBJ1-1, with TRBD1 as a possible D gene (5 bases). Per the germline V gene, CDR1 is MNHEY and CDR2 is SVGAGI. This CDR3 region has 13 residues. The germline V and J ends were trimmed by 6 bases and 1 base, with 9 bases remaining between them. CDR3 region: CASRDQGNTEAFF. CDR3 in DNA: TGTGCCAGCAGGGATCAGGGGAACACTGAAGCTTTCTTT.

This clone was recorded a few times. The chain carries TRBV7-9 and TRBJ1-1; D unresolved. Germline V CDR1 and CDR2: SEHNR, FQNEAQ (reference sequence). The CDR3 runs 14 residues. Trimming removed 2 bases at V and 4 bases at J, with 11 bases between. The CDR3 DNA reads as TGTGCCAGCAGCTTAAGGCCAACCATCACTGAAGCTTTCTTT. Its translation: CASSLRPTITEAFF.

This chain uses TRBV30 with TRBJ1-5; D is ambiguous. Trimming left V 0 bases short and J 7 bases short, with 10 bases between. Germline V gene lookup returns CDR1 GTSNPN and CDR2 SVGIG (reference sequence). This CDR3 has 13 amino acids. In DNA, the CDR3 is TGTGCCTGGAGTGTAAGGGAGGGCCAGCCCCAGCATTTT. Its protein product is CAWSVREGQPQHF.

This clone was observed a few times. This chain uses TRBV30 with TRBJ2-5; 7 bases line up with TRBD2. This CDR3 has 13 amino acids. CDR1 and CDR2 (germline): GTSNPN, SVGIG (reference sequence). Trimming at V came to 4 bases and at J to 5 bases, leaving 7 bases not matched to a gene. The CDR3 DNA reads as TGTGCCTGGACTAAAAGCGGGATGGAGACCCAGTACTTC. The encoded protein is CAWTKSGMETQYF.

The rearrangement joins TRBV5-5 to TRBJ2-3, with 7 nucleotides matching TRBD2. This CDR3 spans 15 amino acids. Trimming took 4 bases from V and 1 from J; bases not matched to a gene: 6. Germline loops: CDR1 SGHKS, CDR2 YYEKEE (reference sequence). The CDR3, as DNA: TGTGCCAGCAGCCTAGCGGAATCCGGCACAGATACGCAGTATTTT. Encoded protein: CASSLAESGTDTQYF. Together with reference TRBV5-5 and TRBJ2-3, the CDR3 gives the full variable domain: DAGVTQSPTHLIKTRGQQVTLRCSPISGHKSVSWYQQVLGQGPQFIFQYYEKEERGRGNFPDRFSARQFPNYSSELNVNALLLGDSALYLCASSLAESGTDTQYFGPGTRLTVL.

This clone was detected only a few times. The junction shows a germline mismatch at one end, possibly a read error. The chain joins TRBV11-2 to TRBJ2-5; 9 bases align to TRBD2. CDR1 and CDR2 (germline): SGHAT, FQNNGV. The CDR3 has 12 amino acids. CDR3 sequence reads: CASSTREGPLNF. CDR3 coding DNA: TGTGCCAGCAGCACGCGGGAGGGCCCCTTAAACTTC.

The genes are TRBV19 and TRBJ2-5; TRBD2 matches 9 bases. This CDR3 spans 16 amino acids. Trimming took 3 bases from V and 5 from J; bases not matched to a gene: 10. Germline CDR1 reads LNHDA; CDR2 reads SQIVND (reference sequence). CDR3 DNA: TGTGCCAGTAGTATCGCAGAAGCGGGAGGCAAGGAGACCCAGTACTTC. Translated, it gives CASSIAEAGGKETQYF.

This clone turned up a few times. V gene TRBV5-1 combines with J gene TRBJ2-3; TRBD1 matches 10 bases. Germline CDR1 is SGHRS and CDR2 is YFSETQ. The CDR3 sequence is 18 residues long. V was pared by 3 bases and J by 5 bases, with 15 bases of the junction left unmatched. CDR3 nucleotides: TGCGCCAGCAGCTATTTGACCCCGGGACAGGGGCACATAGATACGCAGTATTTT. It is translated as CASSYLTPGQGHIDTQYF.

There are a few counts of this clone. Just one base apart from a much larger clone, this may be a read error. The chain joins TRBV7-8 to TRBJ2-5; tentatively, D is TRBD2 (6 bases). The CDR3 consists of 16 residues. Germline CDR1 is SGHVS and CDR2 is FQNEAQ. Trimming took 5 bases from V and 1 from J, leaving 17 bases between them. This CDR3 is CASSRDFRDSQETQYF. CDR3 nucleotides: TGTGCCAGCAGCCGCGATTTCCGGGACTCCCAAGAGACCCAGTACTTC.